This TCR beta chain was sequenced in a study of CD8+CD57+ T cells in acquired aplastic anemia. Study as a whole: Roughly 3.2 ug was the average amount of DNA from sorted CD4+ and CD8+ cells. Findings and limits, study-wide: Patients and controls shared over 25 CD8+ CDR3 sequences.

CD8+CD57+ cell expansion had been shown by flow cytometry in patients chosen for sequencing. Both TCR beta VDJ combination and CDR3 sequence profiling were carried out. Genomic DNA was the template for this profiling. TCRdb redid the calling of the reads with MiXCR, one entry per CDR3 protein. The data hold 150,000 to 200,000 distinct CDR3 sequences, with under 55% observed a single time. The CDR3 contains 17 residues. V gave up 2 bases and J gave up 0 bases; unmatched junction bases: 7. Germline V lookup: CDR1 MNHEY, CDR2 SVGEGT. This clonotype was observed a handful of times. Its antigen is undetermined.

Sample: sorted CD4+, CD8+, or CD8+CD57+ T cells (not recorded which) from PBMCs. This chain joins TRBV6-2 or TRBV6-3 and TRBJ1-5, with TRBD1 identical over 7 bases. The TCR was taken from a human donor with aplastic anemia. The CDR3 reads CASSYPTQGISNQPQHF. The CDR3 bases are TGTGCCAGCAGTTACCCTACACAGGGGATTAGCAATCAGCCCCAGCATTTT.